Given below is one T cell receptor (beta chain) in context. The antigen is not known. One junction end does not reproduce the germline sequence, and a read error may be involved. Regions amplified from RNA transcripts were the TCR beta CDR3 regions. Initially, a first-round RT-PCR of the TCR CDR3 employed the HTBI primer set. TCRdb fed the multiplex PCR reads into MiXCR, producing one record per CDR3 protein. The data contain approximately 570,000 distinct CDR3 sequences, about 20% of them singletons. Inclusion characteristics of ophthalmopathy patients comprised a Clinical Activity Score of at least 3, a NOSPECS grade of at least 4, and duration under 3 months. The PBMCs were sourced from fresh peripheral blood (about 10 ml). The data originate from a study of T cells in Graves' hyperthyroidism and ophthalmopathy. Regarding the study as a whole: Ophthalmopathy was model-predicted a median about 6 months pre-onset.

The CDR3 totals 15 residues. Germline V gene lookup returns CDR1 DFQATT and CDR2 SNEGSKA (reference sequence). The sequenced sample was blood. This receptor was identified in a middle-aged man with Graves' ophthalmopathy. V is TRBV20-1 and J is TRBJ2-1, with 8 positions matching TRBD2. CDR3 amino acids: CSARGAAGAPNEQFF. The CDR3 DNA reads as TGCAGTGCCAGAGGTGCAGCGGGGGCCCCTAATGAGCAGTTCTTC.